The 9 T cell receptor beta chains in this list originate from one sample, sequenced in a study. TCRdb used MiXCR to reprocess the 5' RACE reads, holding one entry per CDR3 protein. The data show about 46,000 distinct CDR3 sequences, around 26% seen once. Sequencing was done on a sample of naive CD4+ T cells sorted from blood. Subset specified: naive CD4+ T cells, CD4+CD45RA+CD25-. All receptors come from a female donor with breast cancer.

Of note for this clonotype: This may be a read error, as it is one base from a much larger clone. The J gene is TRBJ2-1, the V gene TRBV20-1; D is possibly TRBD2 (5 bases). The CDR3 runs to 15 residues. Looked up from germline, CDR1 is DFQATT and CDR2 is SNEGSKA (reference sequence). CDR3 sequence reads: CSTRDPQLPYNEQFF. For the CDR3, the DNA is TGCAGTACTAGAGATCCCCAGCTTCCCTACAATGAGCAGTTCTTC.

This chain links TRBV30 with TRBJ2-3; no definite D call. The CDR3 sequence is 13 residues long. The germline V and J ends were trimmed by 2 bases and 5 bases, with 11 bases remaining between them. Germline V lookup: CDR1 GTSNPN, CDR2 SVGIG (reference sequence). The DNA for the CDR3 is TGTGCCTGGAGTCCTGGAATGGGAGATACGCAGTATTTT. It is translated as CAWSPGMGDTQYF.

The J gene is TRBJ2-1, the V gene TRBV20-1; 7 bases are shared with TRBD2. Germline V lookup: CDR1 DFQATT, CDR2 SNEGSKA (reference sequence). J was trimmed by 3 bases and V by 0 bases; bases with no gene match: 14. This CDR3 has 18 residues. The DNA of the CDR3 is TGCAGTGCTAGAGATTTCGGAAGTACTAGCGACCACTACAATGAGCAGTTCTTC. Translated, it gives CSARDFGSTSDHYNEQFF.

J is TRBJ2-3 and V is TRBV9; no clear D gene. V was trimmed by 4 bases and J by 5 bases, leaving 17 bases between them. Germline CDR1 reads SGDLS; CDR2 reads YYNGEE. The CDR3 runs 15 residues. DNA of the CDR3: TGTGCCAGCAGCCTAGGAAGGGCGTCTGAAGATACGCAGTATTTT. It is translated as CASSLGRASEDTQYF.

The genes are TRBV4-1 and TRBJ2-1; TRBD1 or TRBD2 may be the D gene (5 bases each). The CDR3 consists of 15 residues. V dropped 4 bases and J dropped 8 bases, with 18 bases sitting between them. Germline-derived CDR1 and CDR2 are MGHRA and YSYEKL. CDR3 DNA: TGCGCCAGCAGCCGTAGAGATGGGGGTGTAGATGAGCAGTTCTTC. Encoded protein: CASSRRDGGVDEQFF.

This clonotype was observed a few times. The chain couples TRBV5-1 to TRBJ1-5; D unclear. There are 14 residues in the CDR3. Trimming pared 0 bases from V and 8 bases from J, leaving 12 bases between. In germline, CDR1 is SGHRS, CDR2 YFSETQ. In DNA form, the CDR3 reads TGCGCCAGCAGCTTGGTTCCGGCCGAGGAGCCCCAGCATTTT. It encodes CASSLVPAEEPQHF.

This clonotype was picked up many times. This chain connects TRBV5-1 to TRBJ2-3; 15 nucleotides line up with TRBD2. This CDR3 has 16 residues. CDR1 and CDR2 from the germline V gene are SGHRS and YFSETQ. V lost 4 bases to trimming and J lost 4 bases; unmatched junction nucleotides: 4. CDR3 coding DNA: TGCGCCAGCAGCATACGGACTAGCGGGGGGGCAGATACGCAGTATTTT. It translates to CASSIRTSGGADTQYF.

The chain links TRBV7-3 to TRBJ2-7; 7 nucleotides match TRBD2. Germline loops: CDR1 SGHTA, CDR2 FQGTGA. CDR3 length: 15 amino acids. V was pared by 2 bases and J by 0 bases, with 4 bases of the junction left unmatched. This CDR3 reads CASSLQGGGSYEQYF. The CDR3 DNA reads TGTGCCAGCAGCTTACAGGGCGGGGGCTCCTACGAGCAGTACTTC.

This clonotype was detected a few times. The chain couples TRBV5-1 to TRBJ2-3; D remains ambiguous. The CDR3 runs 14 residues. Germline lookup yields CDR1 SGHRS and CDR2 YFSETQ. V was cut by 6 bases and J by 0 bases, with 11 bases left in between. CDR3 in amino acids: CASTVSSSTDTQYF. The CDR3 coding sequence is TGCGCCAGCACAGTGTCTAGTAGCACAGATACGCAGTATTTT. Full variable domain (rest looked up from reference TRBV5-1 and TRBJ2-3): KAGVTQTPRYLIKTRGQQVTLSCSPISGHRSVSWYQQTPGQGLQFLFEYFSETQRNKGNFPGRFSGRQFSNSRSEMNVSTLELGDSALYLCASTVSSSTDTQYFGPGTRLTVL.